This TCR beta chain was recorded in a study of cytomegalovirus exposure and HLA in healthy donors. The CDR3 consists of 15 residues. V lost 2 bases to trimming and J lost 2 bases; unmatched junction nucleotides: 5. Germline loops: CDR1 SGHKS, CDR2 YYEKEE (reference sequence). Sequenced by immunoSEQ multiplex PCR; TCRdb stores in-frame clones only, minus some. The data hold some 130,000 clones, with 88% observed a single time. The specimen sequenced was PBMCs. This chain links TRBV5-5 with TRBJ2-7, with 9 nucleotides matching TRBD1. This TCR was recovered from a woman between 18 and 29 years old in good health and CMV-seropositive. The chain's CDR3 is CASSFRDRDAYEQYF. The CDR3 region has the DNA TGTGCCAGCAGCTTCCGGGACAGGGACGCCTACGAGCAGTACTTC.